These 21 T cell receptor beta chains came from one sample sequenced in a study of beta chain features in type 1 diabetes. Since all of the isolated RNA was reverse transcribed, expressed TCRB transcripts were what got sequenced. Using immunoSEQ multiplex PCR, the repertoire was profiled, and TCRdb retains in-frame clones only, with some absent. The sample has about 140,000 clones, roughly 9.7% seen once; the top ten hold less than 0.85%. Source material: central memory CD4+ T cells from blood. The receptor source for this set is a woman between 40 and 50 years old in good health.

The chain employs TRBV14 and TRBJ1-1; TRBD1 aligns across 7 bases. CDR3 length equals 15 residues. CDR1 SGHDN and CDR2 FVKESK come from the germline V gene. V lost 6 bases to trimming and J lost 0 bases; unmatched junction nucleotides: 7. The CDR3 DNA reads TGTGCCAGCAGACCCACGACAGGGATGAACACTGAAGCTTTCTTT. Translation: CASRPTTGMNTEAFF.

This clone was picked up one time. The CDR3 nucleotides are TGTGCCAGCAGCTTAAGCCGGGGGTCGAGTGAAGCTTTCTTT. The encoded protein is CASSLSRGSSEAFF. The rearrangement links TRBV11-3 to TRBJ1-1; D is possibly TRBD1 (5 bases). Trimming removed 2 bases at V and 7 bases at J, with 14 bases between. CDR1 is SGHNT and CDR2 is YENEEA in the germline V gene. The CDR3 runs to 14 residues.

This clone was observed a few times. The chain couples TRBV9 to TRBJ2-3; 9 bases are shared with TRBD2. The V and J ends lost 1 base and 5 bases, in that order; junction bases with no gene match: 8. The CDR3 extends over 16 amino acids. Germline CDR1 reads SGDLS; CDR2 reads YYNGEE. CDR3 protein: CASSVSSGGQQDTQYF. In DNA form, the CDR3 reads TGTGCCAGCAGCGTATCAAGCGGGGGGCAACAAGATACGCAGTATTTT.

The chain is built from TRBV5-1 and TRBJ1-1, with 8 bases that match TRBD1. The V gene's germline CDR1 is SGHRS and CDR2 YFSETQ. This CDR3 contains 16 residues. V shed 4 bases, J shed 0 bases, and the junction held 8 bases outside the gene matches. The chain's CDR3 is CASSTGTGNMNTEAFF. DNA for the CDR3: TGCGCCAGCAGCACCGGGACAGGAAACATGAACACTGAAGCTTTCTTT.

The table lists this clone with a few counts. The chain has TRBV7-9 and TRBJ2-5, with D maybe TRBD2 (6 bases). CDR1 is SEHNR, CDR2 FQNEAQ, per germline (reference sequence). The CDR3 has 14 residues. V gave up 2 bases and J gave up 4 bases, with 11 bases separating them. The CDR3 sequence: CASSLRRDPETQYF. Written as DNA, the CDR3 is TGTGCCAGCAGCTTAAGGCGGGATCCAGAGACCCAGTACTTC.

In its sample, this clone was seen a few times. This chain connects TRBV19 to TRBJ2-7; tentative D call: TRBD2 (6 bases). The length of the CDR3 is 14 residues. Germline CDR1 reads LNHDA; CDR2 reads SQIVND (reference sequence). V gave up 5 bases and J gave up 4 bases, with 15 bases separating them. CDR3 sequence reads: CASSGDGGEYEQYF. The CDR3 DNA reads as TGTGCCAGTAGTGGGGACGGAGGGGAGTACGAGCAGTACTTC.

In this sample, this clone turned up once. The rearrangement links TRBV5-1 to TRBJ2-5, with 8 bases that match TRBD2. The J call is doubtful: the DNA matches TRBJ2-7 better. Germline V lookup: CDR1 SGHRS, CDR2 YFSETQ. The CDR3 is 16 amino acids. The CDR3 protein is CASSPGLSAGVAEQYF. CDR3 bases: TGCGCCAGCAGCCCCGGACTTTCAGCGGGGGTGGCCGAGCAGTACTTC.

The CDR3 region is CASSLTGRGGTDTQYF. CDR3 coding DNA: TGTGCCAGCAGCTTAACAGGGAGGGGGGGCACAGATACGCAGTATTTT. The chain recombines TRBV7-2 with TRBJ2-3; D might be TRBD2 (7 bases). Trimming left V 2 bases short and J 1 base short, with 13 bases between. The CDR3 has 16 amino acids. Germline assignment: CDR1 SGHTA and CDR2 FQGNSA.

This clone turned up a few times. The chain is built from TRBV19 and TRBJ2-3; maybe TRBD1 (6 bases). Germline assignment: CDR1 LNHDA and CDR2 SQIVND (reference sequence). V dropped 3 bases and J dropped 2 bases, with 9 bases sitting between them. The CDR3 consists of 14 residues. The CDR3 reads CASSIDRLTDTQYF. The DNA for the CDR3 is TGTGCCAGTAGTATTGACAGGCTCACAGATACGCAGTATTTT. The variable domain in full, with the rest retrieved from reference TRBV19 and TRBJ2-3, is DGGITQSPKYLFRKEGQNVTLSCEQNLNHDAMYWYRQDPGQGLRLIYYSQIVNDFQKGDIAEGYSVSREKKESFPLTVTSAQKNPTAFYLCASSIDRLTDTQYFGPGTRLTVL.

This clone was counted only a few times. The gene calls are TRBV7-6 and TRBJ1-1; D is undetermined. From germline, CDR1 is SGHVS and CDR2 FNYEAQ. V was clipped by 5 bases and J by 3 bases, with 10 bases between them. This CDR3 contains 13 residues. CDR3 residues: CASSPRQDTEAFF. DNA for the CDR3: TGTGCCAGCAGCCCCCGCCAGGACACTGAAGCTTTCTTT.

This clone was found a few times. The V gene is TRBV7-9, the J gene TRBJ2-1; D remains unclear. The V end lost 1 base, the J end lost 3 bases, and 4 bases lay between the germline ends. Germline CDR1 is SEHNR and CDR2 is FQNEAQ (reference sequence). The CDR3 length is 13 residues. The CDR3: CASSLDSYNEQFF. The CDR3 region has the DNA TGTGCCAGCAGCTTAGACAGCTACAATGAGCAGTTCTTC.

This clone turned up a few times. The V gene is TRBV18, the J gene TRBJ1-1; D is ambiguous. Germline loops: CDR1 KGHSH, CDR2 LQKENI. The length of the CDR3 is 14 residues. V was trimmed by 5 bases and J by 1 base, leaving 11 bases between them. Here the CDR3 DNA reads TGTGCCAGCTCAGGCAGTGAGGCGAACACTGAAGCTTTCTTT. Its translation: CASSGSEANTEAFF.

The V call is TRBV7-9, the J call TRBJ1-6; possibly TRBD1 for D (5 bases). The V gene's germline CDR1 is SEHNR and CDR2 FQNEAQ (reference sequence). The CDR3 consists of 13 residues. V shed 8 bases and J shed 7 bases, with 12 bases lying between them. The CDR3 nucleotides are TGTGCCAGCGGGGAGGGGAGAAATTCACCCCTCCACTTT. Residues: CASGEGRNSPLHF.

A few counts support this clone. The rearrangement links TRBV6-5 to TRBJ2-7; D ambiguous. V lost 3 bases, J lost 3 bases, and 3 bases lay in between. Germline assignment: CDR1 MNHEY and CDR2 SVGAGI. The CDR3 covers 11 residues. CDR3 residues: CASSYLYEQYF. The CDR3 bases are TGTGCCAGCAGTTATCTCTACGAGCAGTACTTC.

In its sample, this clone was seen a few times. The rearrangement uses TRBV4-1 and TRBJ2-5; possibly TRBD2 for D (6 bases). The CDR3 sequence is 16 residues long. V was pared by 0 bases and J by 1 base, with 12 bases between. Germline assignment: CDR1 MGHRA and CDR2 YSYEKL. CDR3 in amino acids: CASSQDQEGFQETQYF. The DNA for the CDR3 is TGCGCCAGCAGCCAAGATCAGGAGGGGTTCCAAGAGACCCAGTACTTC.

A note on this clone: Germline is not matched at one junction end, which may reflect a read error. This chain joins TRBV10-3 and TRBJ1-2; D is ambiguous. The CDR3 length is 13 residues. CDR1 and CDR2 from the germline V gene are ENHRY and SYGVKD. CDR3 DNA: TGTGCCAGCAGTTATCTCGTGGCACCCGGCTACACCTTC. Protein product: CASSYLVAPGYTF.

This clone has a handful of counts. This chain connects TRBV7-2 to TRBJ1-6, with a possible D match to TRBD1 (5 bases). In germline, CDR1 is SGHTA, CDR2 FQGNSA. V gave up 5 bases and J gave up 13 bases, with 24 bases separating them. The CDR3 contains 16 residues. CDR3 amino acids: CASSLGRDAGKGPLHF. In nucleotides, the CDR3 is TGTGCCAGCAGCCTTGGTCGTGACGCAGGGAAAGGGCCCCTCCACTTT.

The chain combines TRBV4-2 with TRBJ2-2; 9 nucleotides align to TRBD2. Trimming at V came to 5 bases and at J to 3 bases, leaving 10 bases not matched to a gene. The CDR3 contains 17 residues. Per germline, CDR1 LGHNA and CDR2 YNFKEQ. The CDR3 DNA follows: TGTGCCAGCAGCTCATCCAGCGGGGGGACGGACACCGGGGAGCTGTTTTTT. Its protein product is CASSSSSGGTDTGELFF.

The chain employs TRBV18 and TRBJ1-2, with D unresolved. The CDR3 consists of 13 residues. V lost 6 bases and J lost 6, with 14 bases in between. Per germline, CDR1 KGHSH and CDR2 LQKENI. The CDR3 region is CASSPTAGNGYTF. Written as DNA, the CDR3 is TGTGCCAGCTCCCCCACGGCGGGTAATGGCTACACCTTC.

V and J are TRBV7-9 and TRBJ2-3; TRBD2 matches at 7 bases. V gave up 5 bases and J gave up 0 bases; unmatched junction bases: 5. The CDR3 runs 15 residues. Germline loops: CDR1 SEHNR, CDR2 FQNEAQ (reference sequence). CDR3 sequence (DNA): TGTGCCAGCAGCGCAAGCGGGGTTAGCACAGATACGCAGTATTTT. It is translated as CASSASGVSTDTQYF.

In this sample, this clone turned up a few times. This chain connects TRBV9 to TRBJ2-4; maybe TRBD1 (5 bases). This CDR3 spans 15 amino acids. Germline assignment: CDR1 SGDLS and CDR2 YYNGEE. V was trimmed by 4 bases and J by 6 bases, leaving 17 bases between them. The CDR3 nucleotides read TGTGCCAGCAGCATAACAGGATCCCCTGGAAACATTCAGTACTTC. Its translation is CASSITGSPGNIQYF.